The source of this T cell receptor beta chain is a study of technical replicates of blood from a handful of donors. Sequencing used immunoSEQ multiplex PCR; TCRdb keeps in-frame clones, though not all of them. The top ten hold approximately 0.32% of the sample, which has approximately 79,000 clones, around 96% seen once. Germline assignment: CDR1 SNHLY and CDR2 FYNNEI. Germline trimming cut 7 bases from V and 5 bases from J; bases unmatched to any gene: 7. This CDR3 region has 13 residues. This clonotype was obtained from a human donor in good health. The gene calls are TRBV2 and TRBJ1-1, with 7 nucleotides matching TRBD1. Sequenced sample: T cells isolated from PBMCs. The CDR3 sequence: CASTLDRDTEAFF. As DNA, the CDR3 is TGTGCCAGCACCCTTGACAGGGATACTGAAGCTTTCTTT.